The present TCR beta chain was sequenced within a study of neurological immune-mediated disorders. Study-level findings and limits: Multiple sclerosis patients had less TCR clonal expansion than even healthy controls, unlike HTLV-1-associated myelopathy.

One entry per CDR3 protein results from TCRdb running MiXCR on the 5' RACE reads. The sample yields tens of thousands of distinct CDR3 sequences, about a tenth seen once. Comment on this clonotype: Its antigen is still unknown. The junction shows a germline mismatch at one end, possibly a read error.

The CDR3 contains 15 residues. From germline, CDR1 is SGHRS and CDR2 YFSETQ. Sequenced material: PBMCs. The chain uses TRBV5-1 and TRBJ2-2, with D unclear. The sequence came from a man between 40 and 49 years old in good health. CDR3 sequence reads: CASSRTDSNTVELFF. The DNA for the CDR3 is TGCGCAAGCAGCCGGACGGATTCGAACACCGTGGAGCTGTTTTTT.